This TCR beta chain is from a study of cytomegalovirus exposure and HLA in healthy donors. Primers: 60 Vbeta forward and 13 Jbeta reverse. Produced via immunoSEQ multiplex PCR; TCRdb's table is partial and in-frame only. The sample consists of 100,000 to 150,000 clones, roughly 80% of them appearing once. Per the germline V gene, CDR1 is MDHEN and CDR2 is SYDVKM. The CDR3 length is 15 residues. J lost 12 bases, V lost 3 bases, and 11 bases had no gene match. The chain uses TRBV28 and TRBJ2-1, with 10 bases lining up with TRBD2. The specimen was PBMCs. The sequence came from a woman aged 35 to 49 in good health and CMV-seronegative. CDR3 residues: CASSFRLAGAVGQFF. CDR3 bases: TGTGCCAGCAGTTTTAGGCTAGCGGGAGCTGTTGGGCAGTTCTTC. Together with reference TRBV28 and TRBJ2-1, the CDR3 gives the full variable domain: DVKVTQSSRYLVKRTGEKVFLECVQDMDHENMFWYRQDPGLGLRLIYFSYDVKMKEKGDIPEGYSVSREKKERFSLILESASTNQTSMYLCASSFRLAGAVGQFFGPGTRLTVL.